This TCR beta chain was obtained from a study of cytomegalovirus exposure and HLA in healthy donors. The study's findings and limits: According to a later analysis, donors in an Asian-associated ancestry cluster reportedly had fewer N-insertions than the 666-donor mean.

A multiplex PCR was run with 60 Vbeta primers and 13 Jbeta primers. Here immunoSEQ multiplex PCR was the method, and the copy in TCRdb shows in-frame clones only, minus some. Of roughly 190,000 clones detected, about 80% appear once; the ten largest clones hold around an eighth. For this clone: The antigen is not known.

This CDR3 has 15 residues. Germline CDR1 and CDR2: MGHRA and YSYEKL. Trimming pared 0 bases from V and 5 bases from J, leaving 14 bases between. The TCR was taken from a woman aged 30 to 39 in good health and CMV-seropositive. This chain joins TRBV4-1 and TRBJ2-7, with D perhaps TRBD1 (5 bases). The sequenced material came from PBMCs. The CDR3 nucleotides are TGCGCCAGCAGCCAAGAGATCAGGGATTTTAACGAGCAGTACTTC. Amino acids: CASSQEIRDFNEQYF.